A single sample gave rise to the 3 T cell receptor beta chains below, sequenced in a study of tumor-infiltrating lymphocytes in primary liver carcinoma. The blood RNA (from unsorted whole blood) was obtained, and germline DNA was also extracted. Researchers generated TCR beta cDNA from about 0.5 ug of total RNA, relying on a constant-region primer. Employing slightly modified ARM-PCR, three nested multiplex PCR rounds were run, and these gave rise to the TCR beta libraries. Investigators reported that the first two PCR rounds, at 10 cycles each, used TRBV1-TRBV30 forward primers with a C-beta reverse primer. TCRdb passed the multiplex PCR reads through MiXCR, listing each CDR3 protein once. The data hold 310,000 or so distinct CDR3 sequences, with 45% to 70% observed a single time. Sequenced input: peripheral blood. All receptors derive from a woman aged 30 to 39 with primary liver carcinoma and hepatitis B virus infection.

The sample holds many counts of this clonotype. The V call is TRBV29-1, the J call TRBJ1-1; D gene unclear. The V gene's germline CDR1 is SQVTM and CDR2 ANQGSEA. The CDR3 runs to 16 residues. V shed 5 bases and J shed 4 bases, with 23 bases lying between them. The CDR3 is CSVLGANLGAGTEAFF. CDR3 bases: TGCAGCGTTCTAGGAGCCAATTTGGGCGCAGGCACTGAAGCTTTCTTT.

The chain has TRBV6-2 or TRBV6-3 and TRBJ1-5; possibly TRBD1 for D (5 bases). Trimming removed 7 bases at V and 5 bases at J, with 21 bases between. Germline-derived CDR1 and CDR2 are MNHEY and SVGEGT. The CDR3 spans 16 residues. The CDR3 nucleotides read TGTGCCAGCACCCGAAGGAGCACCGGGGCGGATCAGCCCCAGCATTTT. Its translation: CASTRRSTGADQPQHF.

With respect to this clonotype: It may be a read error: a sequence one base away is much more abundant. This rearrangement joins TRBV6-5 to TRBJ2-7, with TRBD2 matching 7 bases. This CDR3 region has 14 residues. Germline lookup yields CDR1 MNHEY and CDR2 SVGAGI. The junction had 9 bases not matched to a gene; V was cut back by 4 bases and J by 6 bases. The CDR3 reads CASSLEGGQSEQYF. CDR3 nucleotide sequence: TGTGCCAGCAGTTTAGAGGGAGGGCAGAGCGAGCAGTACTTC.